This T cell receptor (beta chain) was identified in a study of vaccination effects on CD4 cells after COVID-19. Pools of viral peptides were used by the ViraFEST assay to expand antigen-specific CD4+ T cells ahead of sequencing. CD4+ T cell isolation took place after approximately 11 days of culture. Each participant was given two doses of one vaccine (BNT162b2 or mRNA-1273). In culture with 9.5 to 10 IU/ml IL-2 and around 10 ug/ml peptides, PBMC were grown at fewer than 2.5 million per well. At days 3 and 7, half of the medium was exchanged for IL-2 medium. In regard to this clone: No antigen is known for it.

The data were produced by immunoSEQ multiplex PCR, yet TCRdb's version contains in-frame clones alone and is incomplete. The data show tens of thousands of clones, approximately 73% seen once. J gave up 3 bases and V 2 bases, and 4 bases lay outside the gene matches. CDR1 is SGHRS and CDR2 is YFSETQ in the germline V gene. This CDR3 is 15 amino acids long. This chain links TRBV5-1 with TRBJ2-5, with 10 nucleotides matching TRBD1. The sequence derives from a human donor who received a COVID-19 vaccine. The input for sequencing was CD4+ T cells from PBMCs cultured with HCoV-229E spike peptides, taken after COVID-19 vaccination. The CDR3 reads CASSFPGTGEETQYF. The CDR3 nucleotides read TGCGCCAGCAGCTTCCCCGGGACAGGGGAAGAGACCCAGTACTTC.